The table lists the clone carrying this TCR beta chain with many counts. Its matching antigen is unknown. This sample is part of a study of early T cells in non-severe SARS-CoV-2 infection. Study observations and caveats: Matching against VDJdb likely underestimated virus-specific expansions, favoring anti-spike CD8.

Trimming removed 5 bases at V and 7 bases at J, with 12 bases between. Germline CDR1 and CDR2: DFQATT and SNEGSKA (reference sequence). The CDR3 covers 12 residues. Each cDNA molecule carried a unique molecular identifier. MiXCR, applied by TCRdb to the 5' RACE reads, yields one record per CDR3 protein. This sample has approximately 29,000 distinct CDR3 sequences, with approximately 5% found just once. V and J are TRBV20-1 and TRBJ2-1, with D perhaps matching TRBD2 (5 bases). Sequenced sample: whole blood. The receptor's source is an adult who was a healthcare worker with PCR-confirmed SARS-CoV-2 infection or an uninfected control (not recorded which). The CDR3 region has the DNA TGCAGTGCTTCGCGAACGGGGAATGAGCAGTTCTTC. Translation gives CSASRTGNEQFF.